The 17 T cell receptor beta chains below were found in one sample sequenced in a study of blood T cell repertoires in COVID-19. The data were produced by immunoSEQ multiplex PCR, yet TCRdb's version contains in-frame clones alone and is incomplete. The sample yields roughly 170,000 clones, about 80% seen once. The sequencing input was peripheral blood. These receptor sequences come from a human donor in a cohort sampled during active COVID-19.

The genes are TRBV9 and TRBJ1-2, with a tentative D call TRBD1 (5 bases). This CDR3 is built from 16 residues. In germline, CDR1 is SGDLS, CDR2 YYNGEE. Trimming left V 0 bases short and J 5 bases short, with 17 bases between. As DNA, the CDR3 is TGTGCCAGCAGCGTAGCTGTCAGGGAGGAGGCGTATGGCTACACCTTC. Translated, it gives CASSVAVREEAYGYTF.

V gene TRBV5-4 combines with J gene TRBJ1-2; tentative D call: TRBD1 (6 bases). V was cut by 2 bases and J by 1 base, with 15 bases left in between. CDR3 length: 16 residues. Germline-derived CDR1 and CDR2 are SGHNT and YYREEE (reference sequence). The CDR3 region has the DNA TGTGCCAGCAGCTTAATAGGGGGGGCTCGTAACTATGGCTACACCTTC. Translating gives CASSLIGGARNYGYTF. Full variable domain (outside the CDR3, taken from reference TRBV5-4 and TRBJ1-2): ETGVTQSPTHLIKTRGQQVTLRCSSQSGHNTVSWYQQALGQGPQFIFQYYREEENGRGNFPPRFSGLQFPNYSSELNVNALELDDSALYLCASSLIGGARNYGYTFGSGTRLTVV.

This rearrangement joins TRBV2 to TRBJ1-2, with D perhaps matching TRBD1 (5 bases). The V gene's germline CDR1 is SNHLY and CDR2 FYNNEI. CDR3 length: 13 amino acids. V was clipped by 3 bases and J by 7 bases, with 12 bases between them. The CDR3 DNA sequence: TGTGCCAGCAGTGATGCGGGGCCTTTTGGCTACACCTTC. This gives the protein CASSDAGPFGYTF.

This clone was counted once. This chain joins TRBV4-1 and TRBJ1-1, with 10 positions matching TRBD1. V was pared by 0 bases and J by 5 bases, with 6 bases of the junction left unmatched. CDR1 is MGHRA, CDR2 YSYEKL, per germline. The CDR3 has 16 amino acids. CDR3 protein: CASSQDSDRGRTEAFF. Here the CDR3 DNA reads TGCGCCAGCAGCCAAGACTCGGACAGGGGGAGAACTGAAGCTTTCTTT.

The chain recombines TRBV7-8 with TRBJ1-1; the D is unclear. CDR1 is SGHVS and CDR2 is FQNEAQ in the germline V gene. Trimming removed 1 base at V and 4 bases at J, with 7 bases between. This CDR3 comprises 13 residues. For the CDR3, the DNA is TGTGCCAGCAGCTTAGGGTGGGCCACTGAAGCTTTCTTT. Protein sequence: CASSLGWATEAFF.

The chain joins TRBV2 to TRBJ2-5; 9 bases are shared with TRBD1. The CDR3 is made up of 15 amino acids. The junction had 4 bases not matched to a gene; V was cut back by 5 bases and J by 0 bases. Germline V CDR1 and CDR2: SNHLY, FYNNEI. The chain's CDR3 is CASSWDRANQETQYF. CDR3 nucleotides: TGTGCCAGCAGTTGGGACAGGGCGAACCAAGAGACCCAGTACTTC.

The count of this clone is one. The chain carries TRBV30 and TRBJ1-2; D gene uncertain. The germline V gene encodes CDR1 GTSNPN and CDR2 SVGIG (reference sequence). With 0 bases removed from V and 0 bases from J, the gap between germline ends came to 17 bases. The CDR3 contains 17 residues. In DNA form, the CDR3 reads TGTGCCTGGAGTGTACTCCTAGGTCCCTCTACTAACTATGGCTACACCTTC. Amino acid sequence: CAWSVLLGPSTNYGYTF.

This clone was picked up a small number of times. Within the sample, other DNA sequences also encode this same CDR3. The chain is built from TRBV7-9 and TRBJ1-2; the match to TRBD1 covers 8 bases. The ends lost 5 bases at V and 2 bases at J; junction bases unmatched: 1. Germline values: CDR1 SEHNR, CDR2 FQNEAQ (reference sequence). The CDR3 extends over 13 amino acids. DNA for the CDR3: TGTGCCAGCAGCCGACAGGGGAACTATGGCTACACCTTC. It codes for CASSRQGNYGYTF.

The chain employs TRBV10-1 and TRBJ2-7; TRBD1 matches 7 bases. Germline-derived CDR1 and CDR2 are WNHNN and SYGVQD (reference sequence). Trimming cost V 2 bases and J 0 bases; bases outside gene matches: 4. The CDR3 is 15 amino acids. The DNA for the CDR3 is TGCGCCAGCAGTGAGGGGGGACAGCGCTCCTACGAGCAGTACTTC. Translating gives CASSEGGQRSYEQYF.

The CDR3 reads CASSLGGNSNQPQHF. As DNA, the CDR3 is TGTGCCAGCAGTTTGGGGGGTAATAGCAATCAGCCCCAGCATTTT. The V call is TRBV27, the J call TRBJ1-5; D perhaps matches TRBD1 (5 bases). CDR3 length: 15 residues. The germline V and J ends were trimmed by 3 bases and 0 bases, with 9 bases remaining between them. In germline, CDR1 is MNHEY, CDR2 SMNVEV (reference sequence).

V is TRBV2 and J is TRBJ1-1; perhaps TRBD1 as D (6 bases). Trimming shortened V by 11 bases and J by 4 bases, and 14 bases separated the two germline ends. Germline V gene lookup returns CDR1 SNHLY and CDR2 FYNNEI. This CDR3 region has 12 residues. This CDR3 reads CAGTGHGTEAFF. CDR3 in DNA: TGTGCCGGAACGGGACACGGCACTGAAGCTTTCTTT.

The V gene is TRBV6-1, the J gene TRBJ1-1; tentatively, D is TRBD1 (6 bases). Germline CDR1 and CDR2: MNHNS and SASEGT. CDR3 size: 15 residues. Trimming took off 0 bases at V and 4 bases at J, with 12 bases between the two ends. The CDR3 here is CASSEAERGGTEAFF. The CDR3 DNA sequence: TGTGCCAGCAGTGAAGCAGAAAGGGGGGGCACTGAAGCTTTCTTT.

The chain is built from TRBV5-1 and TRBJ2-7; the match to TRBD1 covers 10 bases. This CDR3 is 14 amino acids long. The trim removed 4 bases at V and 3 bases at J, leaving 4 bases unmatched. The V gene's germline CDR1 is SGHRS and CDR2 YFSETQ. CDR3: CASSLDRGGYEQYF. In DNA form, the CDR3 reads TGCGCCAGCAGCCTGGACAGGGGGGGCTACGAGCAGTACTTC.

About this clone: This CDR3 is also generated by other DNA sequences in the sample. The chain combines TRBV5-1 with TRBJ2-3; D is uncertain. Looked up from germline, CDR1 is SGHRS and CDR2 is YFSETQ. V was shortened by 0 bases and J by 1 base, with 6 bases between the two germline ends. This CDR3 contains 14 residues. CDR3 nucleotide sequence: TGCGCCAGCAGCTTGGCGGGTGGCACAGATACGCAGTATTTT. As protein: CASSLAGGTDTQYF.

The chain combines TRBV6-5 with TRBJ1-3; D gene uncertain. V lost 7 bases, J lost 5 bases, and 15 bases lay in between. This CDR3 has 14 residues. Germline CDR1 reads MNHEY; CDR2 reads SVGAGI. CDR3 nucleotides: TGTGCCAGCACCCCAACGAGGCTTAGAAACACCATATATTTT. It translates to CASTPTRLRNTIYF.

Details on this clone: Its ends do not fully match the called genes, so a read error is possible. The chain recombines TRBV7-8 with TRBJ2-7, with 9 bases identical to TRBD2. This CDR3 is 14 amino acids long. Germline-derived CDR1 and CDR2 are SGHVS and FQNEAQ. For the CDR3, the DNA is TGTGCCAGCAGGTTAGCGGGGGCTTCCTACGAGCAGTACTTC. It yields the protein CASRLAGASYEQYF.

This sequence joins TRBV25-1 and TRBJ1-1; 7 bases are shared with TRBD1. The CDR3 loop spans 14 amino acids. J lost 4 bases, V lost 2 bases, and 4 bases had no gene match. Germline V gene sequence: CDR1 MGHDK, CDR2 SYGVNS. CDR3 residues: CASSELQGGTEAFF. In DNA, the CDR3 is TGTGCCAGCAGTGAACTGCAGGGGGGCACTGAAGCTTTCTTT.